This is a list of T cell receptor beta chains from one sample in a study of CD8+CD57+ T cells in acquired aplastic anemia. TCRdb redid the calling of the reads with MiXCR, one entry per CDR3 protein. The sample shows about 180,000 distinct CDR3 sequences, roughly 63% of them seen only once. The sequencing input was sorted CD4+, CD8+, or CD8+CD57+ T cells (not recorded which) from PBMCs. These receptors all come from a human donor with aplastic anemia. CDR3s include the opening cysteine and the closing phenylalanine or tryptophan. Each record gives: V gene, D gene, CDR3 length, clone size, J gene, CDR3 DNA, CDR3 protein. A D gene is named only where the DNA matches it firmly. The size entry is marked missing in some rows and otherwise reads once, few, many or a size class.

TRBV7-9	TRBD1	13	-	TRBJ2-7	TGTGCCAGCAGCTTACGGACAGGGAACGAGCAGTACTTC	CASSLRTGNEQYF
TRBV2	-	14	-	TRBJ2-7	TGCGCCAGCAGCTTGGAGGGACAGTCCTACGAGCAGTACTTC	CASSLEGQSYEQYF
TRBV5-1	-	14	-	TRBJ1-1	TGCGCCAGCAGCTCCGGGACCCCGGGCACTGAAGCTTTCTTT	CASSSGTPGTEAFF
TRBV24-1	-	13	-	TRBJ1-1	TGTGCCACCAGTGATTCCGGGTGGACTGAAGCTTTCTTT	CATSDSGWTEAFF
TRBV10-3	-	14	-	TRBJ2-1	TGTGCCAGCAGTGACTCGACCGGGGGCAATGAGCAGTTCTTC	CASSDSTGGNEQFF
TRBV7-3	TRBD1	17	-	TRBJ2-7	TGTGCCAGCAGCTTCAGATTCGACAGGGGGGATAGTAGGCAGCAGTACTTC	CASSFRFDRGDSRQQYF
TRBV9	TRBD2	15	once	TRBJ2-1	TGTGCCAGCAGCGTAGGACGGGGGGCCTACAATGAGCAGTTCTTC	CASSVGRGAYNEQFF
TRBV14	TRBD1	16	many	TRBJ2-5	TGTGCCAGCAGCCCGATGTCCCGGGACAGGGCAGAGACCCAGTACTTC	CASSPMSRDRAETQYF
TRBV15	-	15	-	TRBJ2-5	TGTGCCATCAGCATTTCACGGGGGCGGCAAGAGACCCAGTACTTC	CAISISRGRQETQYF
TRBV15	TRBD1	14	-	TRBJ2-7	TGTGCCACCAGCAGAGAGACAGGGCCGTACGAGCAGTACTTC	CATSRETGPYEQYF
TRBV12-3/TRBV12-4	-	14	many	TRBJ2-7	TGTGCCAGCAGTTTTTCCTCTACCGGGTACGAGCAGTACTTC	CASSFSSTGYEQYF
TRBV29-1	-	11	-	TRBJ1-1	TGCAGCGTTAATCCGGGGCCTGGGGCTTTCTTT	CSVNPGPGAFF
TRBV9	-	13	-	TRBJ1-2	TGTGCCAGCAGCCCCCAGACAGGCTATGGCTACACCTTC	CASSPQTGYGYTF
TRBV7-8	-	14	-	TRBJ2-7	TGTGCCAGCAGCTTCGACAGTCCCTCCTACGAGCAGTACTTC	CASSFDSPSYEQYF
TRBV19	-	15	-	TRBJ1-2	TGTGCCAGTAGTATTAGACTCAGCGCACACTATGGCTACACCTTC	CASSIRLSAHYGYTF